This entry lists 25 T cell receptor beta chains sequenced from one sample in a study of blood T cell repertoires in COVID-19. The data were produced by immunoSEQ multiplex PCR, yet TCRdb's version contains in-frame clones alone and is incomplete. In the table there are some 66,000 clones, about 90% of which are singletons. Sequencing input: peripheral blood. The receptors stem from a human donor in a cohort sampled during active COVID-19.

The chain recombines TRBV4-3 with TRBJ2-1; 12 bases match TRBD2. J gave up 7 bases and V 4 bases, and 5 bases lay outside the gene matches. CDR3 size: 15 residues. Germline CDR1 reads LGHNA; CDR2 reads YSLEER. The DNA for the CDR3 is TGCGCCAGCAGCCGCGGACTAGCGGGGACGAATGAGCAGTTCTTC. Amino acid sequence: CASSRGLAGTNEQFF.

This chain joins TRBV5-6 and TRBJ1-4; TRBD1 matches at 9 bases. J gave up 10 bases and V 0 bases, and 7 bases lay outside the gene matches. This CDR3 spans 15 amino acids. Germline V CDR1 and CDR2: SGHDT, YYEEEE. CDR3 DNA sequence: TGTGCCAGCAGCTTGGCGGGACAGGGCCCCGGAAAACTGTTTTTT. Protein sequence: CASSLAGQGPGKLFF.

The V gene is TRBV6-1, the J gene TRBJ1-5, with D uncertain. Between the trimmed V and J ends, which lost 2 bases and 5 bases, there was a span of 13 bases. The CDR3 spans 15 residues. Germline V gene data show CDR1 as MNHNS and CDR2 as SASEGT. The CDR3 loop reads CASSEMAAKDQPQHF. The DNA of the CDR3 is TGTGCCAGCAGTGAAATGGCAGCGAAAGATCAGCCCCAGCATTTT.

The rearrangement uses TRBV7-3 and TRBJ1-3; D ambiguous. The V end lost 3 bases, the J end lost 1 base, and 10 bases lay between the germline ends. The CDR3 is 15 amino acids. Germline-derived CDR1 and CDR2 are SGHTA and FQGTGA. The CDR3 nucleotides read TGTGCCAGCAGCTTGGCGGCAGAATCTGGAAACACCATATATTTT. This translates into CASSLAAESGNTIYF.

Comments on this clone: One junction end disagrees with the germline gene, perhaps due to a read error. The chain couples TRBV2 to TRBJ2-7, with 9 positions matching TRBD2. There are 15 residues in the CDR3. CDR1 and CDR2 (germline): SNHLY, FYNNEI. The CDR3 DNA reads TGTGCTAGCAAGCCTAGCGGGACCAGCTCCTACGAGCAGTACTTC. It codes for CASKPSGTSSYEQYF.

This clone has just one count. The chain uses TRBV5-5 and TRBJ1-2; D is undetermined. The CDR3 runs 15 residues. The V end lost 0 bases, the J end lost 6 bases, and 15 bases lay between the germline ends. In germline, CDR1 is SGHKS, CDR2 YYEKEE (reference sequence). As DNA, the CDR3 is TGTGCCAGCAGCTTGGGGATATCTGGAGGTGATGGCTACACCTTC. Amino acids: CASSLGISGGDGYTF.

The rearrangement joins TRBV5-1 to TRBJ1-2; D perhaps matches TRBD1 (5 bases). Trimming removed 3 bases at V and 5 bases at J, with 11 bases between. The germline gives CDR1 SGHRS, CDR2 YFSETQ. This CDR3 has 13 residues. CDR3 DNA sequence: TGCGCCAGCAGCTACCCGGGGGATTATGGCTACACCTTC. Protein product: CASSYPGDYGYTF.

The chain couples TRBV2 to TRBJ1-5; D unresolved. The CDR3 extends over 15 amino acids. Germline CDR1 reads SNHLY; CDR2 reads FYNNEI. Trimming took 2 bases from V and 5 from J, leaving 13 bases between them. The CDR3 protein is CASSEKEGMDQPQHF. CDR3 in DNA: TGTGCCAGCAGTGAAAAGGAGGGAATGGATCAGCCCCAGCATTTT.

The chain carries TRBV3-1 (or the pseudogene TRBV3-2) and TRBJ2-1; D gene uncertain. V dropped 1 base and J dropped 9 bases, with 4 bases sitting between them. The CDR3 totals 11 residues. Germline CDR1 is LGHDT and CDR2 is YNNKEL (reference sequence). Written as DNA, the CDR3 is TGTGCCAGCAGCCAAGTCGGTGAGCAGTTCTTC. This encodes CASSQVGEQFF.

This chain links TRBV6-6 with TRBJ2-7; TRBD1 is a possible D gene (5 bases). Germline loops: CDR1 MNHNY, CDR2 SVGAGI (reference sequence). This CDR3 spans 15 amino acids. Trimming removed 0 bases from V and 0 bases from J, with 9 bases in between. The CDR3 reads CASSYSRVASYEQYF. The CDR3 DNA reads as TGTGCCAGCAGTTACTCCAGGGTAGCCTCCTACGAGCAGTACTTC.

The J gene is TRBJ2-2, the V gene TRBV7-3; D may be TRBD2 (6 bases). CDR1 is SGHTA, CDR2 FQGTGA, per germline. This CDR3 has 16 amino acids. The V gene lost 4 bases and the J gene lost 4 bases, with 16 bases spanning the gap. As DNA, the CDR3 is TGTGCCAGCAGCTCGCAACTAGCTCCAATCACCGGGGAGCTGTTTTTT. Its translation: CASSSQLAPITGELFF.

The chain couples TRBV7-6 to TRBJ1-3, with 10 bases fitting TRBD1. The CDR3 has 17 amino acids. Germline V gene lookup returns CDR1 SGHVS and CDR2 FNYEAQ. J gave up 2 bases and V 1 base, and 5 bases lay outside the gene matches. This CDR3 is CASSLVGTGVAGNTIYF. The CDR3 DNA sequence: TGTGCCAGCAGCTTAGTAGGGACAGGGGTTGCTGGAAACACCATATATTTT.

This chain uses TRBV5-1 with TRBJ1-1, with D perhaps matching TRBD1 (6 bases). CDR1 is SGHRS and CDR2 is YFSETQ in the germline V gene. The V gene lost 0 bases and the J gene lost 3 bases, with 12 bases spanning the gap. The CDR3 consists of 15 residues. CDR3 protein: CASSLADRRYTEAFF. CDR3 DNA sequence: TGCGCCAGCAGCTTGGCAGACAGGCGGTACACTGAAGCTTTCTTT. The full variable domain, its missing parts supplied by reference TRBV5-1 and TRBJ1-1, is KAGVTQTPRYLIKTRGQQVTLSCSPISGHRSVSWYQQTPGQGLQFLFEYFSETQRNKGNFPGRFSGRQFSNSRSEMNVSTLELGDSALYLCASSLADRRYTEAFFGQGTRLTVV.

The CDR3 loop is CASSYNRGTSVNEQFF. DNA of the CDR3: TGTGCCAGCAGTTACAACCGCGGGACTAGCGTCAATGAGCAGTTCTTC. The chain couples TRBV6-2 or TRBV6-3 to TRBJ2-1; TRBD2 matches 10 bases. V was clipped by 2 bases and J by 6 bases; unmatched bases: 7. Germline CDR1 MNHEY, CDR2 SVGEGT. There are 16 residues in the CDR3.

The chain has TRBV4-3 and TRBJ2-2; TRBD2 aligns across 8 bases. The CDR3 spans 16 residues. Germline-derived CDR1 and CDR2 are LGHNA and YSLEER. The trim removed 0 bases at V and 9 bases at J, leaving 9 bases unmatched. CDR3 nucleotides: TGCGCCAGCAGCCAAGATTGGAGCGGGAGTCTGCGGGAGCTGTTTTTT. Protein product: CASSQDWSGSLRELFF.

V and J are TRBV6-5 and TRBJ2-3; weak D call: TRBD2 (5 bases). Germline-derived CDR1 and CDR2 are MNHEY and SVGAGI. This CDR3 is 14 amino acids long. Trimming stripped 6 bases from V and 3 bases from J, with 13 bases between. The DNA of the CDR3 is TGTGCCAGCAGGATGCAGCGGCGGACAGATACGCAGTATTTT. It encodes CASRMQRRTDTQYF.

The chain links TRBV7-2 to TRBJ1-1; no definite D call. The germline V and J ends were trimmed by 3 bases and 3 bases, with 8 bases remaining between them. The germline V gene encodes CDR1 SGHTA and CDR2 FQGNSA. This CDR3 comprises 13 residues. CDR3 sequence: CASSFYSDTEAFF. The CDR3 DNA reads TGTGCCAGCAGCTTTTATAGTGACACTGAAGCTTTCTTT.

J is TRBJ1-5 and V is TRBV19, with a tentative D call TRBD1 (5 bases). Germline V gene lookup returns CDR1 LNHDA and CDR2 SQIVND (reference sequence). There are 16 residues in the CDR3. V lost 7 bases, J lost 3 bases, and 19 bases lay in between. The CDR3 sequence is CASMRGVNAYNQPQHF. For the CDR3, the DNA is TGTGCCAGTATGCGGGGGGTCAACGCTTACAATCAGCCCCAGCATTTT.

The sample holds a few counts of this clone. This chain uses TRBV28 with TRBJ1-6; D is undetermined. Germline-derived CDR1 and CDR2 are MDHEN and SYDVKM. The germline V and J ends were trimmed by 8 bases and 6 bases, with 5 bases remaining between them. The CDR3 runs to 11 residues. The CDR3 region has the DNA TGTGCCAGCCACAGTAATTCACCCCTCCACTTT. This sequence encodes CASHSNSPLHF.

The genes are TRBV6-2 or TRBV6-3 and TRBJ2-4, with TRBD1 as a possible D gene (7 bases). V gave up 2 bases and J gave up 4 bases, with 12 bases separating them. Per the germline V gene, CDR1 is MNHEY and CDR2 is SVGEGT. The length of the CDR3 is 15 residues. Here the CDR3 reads CASSYGGTAKNIQYF. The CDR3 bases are TGTGCCAGCAGTTACGGGGGGACAGCAAAAAACATTCAGTACTTC.

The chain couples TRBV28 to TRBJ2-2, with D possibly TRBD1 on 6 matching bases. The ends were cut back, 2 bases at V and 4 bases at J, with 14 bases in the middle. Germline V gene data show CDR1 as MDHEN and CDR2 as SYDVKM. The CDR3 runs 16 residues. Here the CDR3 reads CASSLGGGRITGELFF. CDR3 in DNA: TGTGCCAGCAGTTTAGGTGGGGGCCGGATCACCGGGGAGCTGTTTTTT.

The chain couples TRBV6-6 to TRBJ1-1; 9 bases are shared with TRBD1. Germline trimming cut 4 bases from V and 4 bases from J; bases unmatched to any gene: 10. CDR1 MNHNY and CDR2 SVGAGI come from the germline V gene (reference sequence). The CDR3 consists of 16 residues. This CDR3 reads CASSSSYRGRITEAFF. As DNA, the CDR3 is TGTGCCAGCAGTTCCTCCTACAGGGGGCGGATCACTGAAGCTTTCTTT.

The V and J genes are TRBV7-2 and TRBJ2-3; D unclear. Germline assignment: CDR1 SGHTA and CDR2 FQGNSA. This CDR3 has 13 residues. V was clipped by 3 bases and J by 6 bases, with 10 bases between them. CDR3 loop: CASSFEIEDTQYF. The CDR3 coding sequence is TGTGCCAGCAGCTTTGAGATTGAGGATACGCAGTATTTT.

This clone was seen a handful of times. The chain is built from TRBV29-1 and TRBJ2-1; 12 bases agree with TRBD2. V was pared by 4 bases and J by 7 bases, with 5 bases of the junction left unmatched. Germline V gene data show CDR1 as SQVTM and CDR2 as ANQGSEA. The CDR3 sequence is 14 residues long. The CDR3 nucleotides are TGCAGCGTTGTGACTAGCGGGAGCTGGAATGAGCAGTTCTTC. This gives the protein CSVVTSGSWNEQFF.

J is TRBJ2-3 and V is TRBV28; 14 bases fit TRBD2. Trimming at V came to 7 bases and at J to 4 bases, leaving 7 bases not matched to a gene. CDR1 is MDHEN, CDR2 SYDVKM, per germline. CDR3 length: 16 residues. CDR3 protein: CASIPGTSGRPDTQYF. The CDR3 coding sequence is TGTGCCAGCATCCCGGGGACTAGCGGGAGACCAGATACGCAGTATTTT.